The text below deals with one TCR beta chain. This entry is derived from a study of blood T cell repertoires in COVID-19. Symptom resolution, clearance, or two negative PCRs marked the recovered donors of Cohort 3. The length of the CDR3 is 18 residues. V lost 5 bases and J lost 2; bases outside the gene matches: 15. Germline V gene data show CDR1 as MDHEN and CDR2 as SYDVKM. The repertoire was sequenced with immunoSEQ multiplex PCR; TCRdb's copy has only in-frame clones and lacks some. The top ten hold about 10% of the sample, which has a few hundred thousand clones, approximately 90% seen once. This chain connects TRBV28 to TRBJ2-3; 8 positions match TRBD2. What was sequenced was PBMCs or T cells enriched from blood (not recorded which). The TCR sequence derives from a woman between 18 and 29 years old who had recovered from COVID-19. CDR3 residues: CASSPLAGRTLLTDTQYF. CDR3 sequence (DNA): TGTGCCAGCAGTCCGTTAGCGGGACGGACCCTTCTCACAGATACGCAGTATTTT. The variable domain in full, completed from reference TRBV28 and TRBJ2-3, reads DVKVTQSSRYLVKRTGEKVFLECVQDMDHENMFWYRQDPGLGLRLIYFSYDVKMKEKGDIPEGYSVSREKKERFSLILESASTNQTSMYLCASSPLAGRTLLTDTQYFGPGTRLTVL.